A single sample is the source of the 5 T cell receptor beta chains below, sequenced in a study of blood T cells in healthy people across ages. The second PCR ran roughly 6 to 11 cycles with a sample-barcoded 5' primer and J-beta primers. Using its own MiXCR run on the 5' RACE reads, TCRdb lists one record per CDR3 protein. Counted here are 750,000 to 850,000 distinct CDR3 sequences, 25% occurring once; the ten biggest clones make up approximately 4%. The same sample was also used in a study of T cells of mothers and their children.

What was sequenced was blood. The receptors stem from a boy aged 10-17 years in good health.

This clonotype has more than one count but fewer than ten. DNA of the CDR3: TGTGCCAGCAGTGAATATATCGGGACTAGCGGGAATAAGGATACGCAGTATTTT. As protein: CASSEYIGTSGNKDTQYF. The chain employs TRBV25-1 and TRBJ2-3; TRBD2 matches 13 bases. Germline V lookup: CDR1 MGHDK, CDR2 SYGVNS. The CDR3 is 18 amino acids. J was trimmed by 6 bases and V by 0 bases; bases with no gene match: 9. Using reference TRBV25-1 and TRBJ2-3 for the parts outside the CDR3, the full variable domain is EADIYQTPRYLVIGTGKKITLECSQTMGHDKMYWYQQDPGMELHLIHYSYGVNSTEKGDLSSESTVSRIRTEHFPLTLESARPSHTSQYLCASSEYIGTSGNKDTQYFGPGTRLTVL.

This clonotype has just a few counts. The DNA is omitted, as the CDR3 cannot be located on it reliably, and the CDR3 follows TCRdb's listing. The genes are TRBV28 and TRBJ2-5; TRBD2, as called in the table, went unchecked against the DNA. The germline CDR1 and CDR2 sequences are MDHEN and SYDVKM. The CDR3 comprises 19 residues, both ends counted. The CDR3 sequence: CASSTSGLAGPGVPYEQYF.

V usage is TRBV11-1 and J usage is TRBJ2-5; D ambiguous. CDR1 is SGHAT and CDR2 is FQDESV in the germline V gene (reference sequence). Trimming pared 5 bases from V and 4 bases from J, leaving 11 bases between. This CDR3 has 13 amino acids. The CDR3 coding sequence is TGTGCCAGCAGCCAATCGGCTCGAGAGACCCAGTACTTC. As protein: CASSQSARETQYF.

The CDR3 bases are TGTGCCAGCCGGACAGGGGAGGGCCACGAGCAGTACTTC. Translation gives CASRTGEGHEQYF. The chain recombines TRBV7-9 with TRBJ2-7; TRBD1 matches at 9 bases. Germline V CDR1 and CDR2: SEHNR, FQNEAQ (reference sequence). This CDR3 is built from 13 residues. Trimming at V came to 8 bases and at J to 5 bases, leaving 7 bases not matched to a gene.

The genes are TRBV29-1 and TRBJ1-3; 8 bases fit TRBD1. Germline CDR1 and CDR2: SQVTM and ANQGSEA. V lost 0 bases, J lost 4 bases, and 2 bases stayed unmatched. This CDR3 has 14 residues. The CDR3 here is CSVEDRDRGNTIYF. The CDR3 coding sequence is TGCAGCGTTGAAGACCGGGACAGGGGAAACACCATATATTTT.